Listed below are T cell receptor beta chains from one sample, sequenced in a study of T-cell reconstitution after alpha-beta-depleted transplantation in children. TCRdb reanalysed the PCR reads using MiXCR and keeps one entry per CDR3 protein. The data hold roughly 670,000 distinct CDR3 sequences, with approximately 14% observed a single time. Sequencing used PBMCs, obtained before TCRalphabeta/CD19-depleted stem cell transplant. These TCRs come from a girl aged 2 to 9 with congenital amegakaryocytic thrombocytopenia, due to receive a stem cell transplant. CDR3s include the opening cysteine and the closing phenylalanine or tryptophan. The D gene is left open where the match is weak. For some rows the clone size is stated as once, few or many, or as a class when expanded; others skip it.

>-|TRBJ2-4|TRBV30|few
TGTGCCTGGAGTCGATCGGGACTGAAAAACATTCAGTACTTC
CAWSRSGLKNIQYF
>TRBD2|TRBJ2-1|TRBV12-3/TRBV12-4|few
TGTGCCAGCAGTTTTGCACTAGCGGGAGGGCGACAGTTCTTC
CASSFALAGGRQFF
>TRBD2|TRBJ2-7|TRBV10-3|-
TGTGCCATCAGTGCTGCTAGCGGGACGTACGAGCAGTACTTC
CAISAASGTYEQYF
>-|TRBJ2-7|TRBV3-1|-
TGTGCCAGCAGCCAAGGGCCCTTAGCGGAAGCCGGGTACTTC
CASSQGPLAEAGYF
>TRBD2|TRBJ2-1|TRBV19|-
TGTGCCAGTAGTAGTCATCTAGCGGGAGGGTACAATGAGCAGTTCTTC
CASSSHLAGGYNEQFF
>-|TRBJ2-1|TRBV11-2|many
TGTGCCAGCAGCCCCAGACTCCCCCGGGAGCAGTTCTTC
CASSPRLPREQFF
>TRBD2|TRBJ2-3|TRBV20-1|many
TGCAGTGCTAGAGAAACGGGACTAGCGGTCGATACGCAGTATTTT
CSARETGLAVDTQYF
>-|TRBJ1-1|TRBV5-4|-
TGTGCCAGCAGCTTGCTGCGCGATTACACTGAAGCTTTCTTT
CASSLLRDYTEAFF
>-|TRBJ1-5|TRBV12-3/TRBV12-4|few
TGTGCCAGCAGTAGCCGGACAGCTCCTAATCAGCCCCAGCATTTT
CASSSRTAPNQPQHF
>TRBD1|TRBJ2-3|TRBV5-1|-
TGCGCCAGCAGCTTGGGATCCGGGACAGGGCGCACAGATACGCAGTATTTT
CASSLGSGTGRTDTQYF